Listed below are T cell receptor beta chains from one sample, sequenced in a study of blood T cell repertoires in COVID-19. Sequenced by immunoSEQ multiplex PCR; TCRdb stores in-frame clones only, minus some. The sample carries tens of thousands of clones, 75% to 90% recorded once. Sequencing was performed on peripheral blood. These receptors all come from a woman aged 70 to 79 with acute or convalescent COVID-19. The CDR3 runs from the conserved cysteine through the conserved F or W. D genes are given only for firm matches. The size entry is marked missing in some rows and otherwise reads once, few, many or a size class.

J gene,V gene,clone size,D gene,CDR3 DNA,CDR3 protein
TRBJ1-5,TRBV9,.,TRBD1,TGTGCCAGCAGTACCAGCCAGGGGGATCCCCAGCATTTT,CASSTSQGDPQHF
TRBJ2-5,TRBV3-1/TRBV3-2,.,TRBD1,TGTGCCAGCAGCCGCCCGACAGGGGTCCAAGAGACCCAGTACTTC,CASSRPTGVQETQYF
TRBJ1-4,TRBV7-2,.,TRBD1,TGTGCCAGCAGCTTAGAGCCCTCGACAGGGCGGTCTAATGAAAAACTGTTTTTT,CASSLEPSTGRSNEKLFF
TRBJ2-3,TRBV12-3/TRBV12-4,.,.,TGTGCCAGCAGTTTTTCGAGTGATACGCAGTATTTT,CASSFSSDTQYF
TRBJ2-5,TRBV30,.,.,TGTGCCTGGTTTGATTCGGGGAGGTACCAAGAGACCCAGTACTTC,CAWFDSGRYQETQYF
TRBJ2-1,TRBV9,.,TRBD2,TGTGCCAGCAGCACACTAGCGAACGAGTACAATGAGCAGTTCTTC,CASSTLANEYNEQFF
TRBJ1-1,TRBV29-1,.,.,TGCAGCGTTGAATCCAGGGGCCGAGGAACTGAAGCTTTCTTT,CSVESRGRGTEAFF
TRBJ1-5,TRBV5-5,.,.,TGTGCCAGCAGCGACAGGAATCAGCCCCAGCATTTT,CASSDRNQPQHF
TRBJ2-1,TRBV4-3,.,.,TGCGCCAGCAGCCAAGATAGTCGGGGTGGCCTACATGAGCAGTTCTTC,CASSQDSRGGLHEQFF
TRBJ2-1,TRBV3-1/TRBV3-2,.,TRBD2,TGTGCCAGCAGTCAACTAGCGGGCTCCTACAATGAGCAGTTCTTC,CASSQLAGSYNEQFF
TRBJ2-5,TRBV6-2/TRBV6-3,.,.,TGTGCCAGCAGTTACGGTGGCAGAGGGACCCAGTACTTC,CASSYGGRGTQYF
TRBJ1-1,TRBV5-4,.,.,TGTGCCAGCAGCCTGGGAGGAAGGGGCGCGGTGAACACTGAAGCTTTCTTT,CASSLGGRGAVNTEAFF
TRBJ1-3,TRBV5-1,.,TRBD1,TGCGCCAGCAGCACCTGGACAGGTCCTCGGGGAGTCTCTGGAAACACCATATATTTT,CASSTWTGPRGVSGNTIYF
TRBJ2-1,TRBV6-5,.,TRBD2,TGTGCCAGCATTGGGGGGGGAGGCAACAATGAGCAGTTCTTC,CASIGGGGNNEQFF
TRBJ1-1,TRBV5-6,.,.,TGTGCCAGCAGCCTCGGGTACACTGAAGCTTTCTTT,CASSLGYTEAFF
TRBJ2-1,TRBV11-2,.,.,TGTGCCAGCAGTTTATCGGAGGGCTCCTACAATGAGCAGTTCTTC,CASSLSEGSYNEQFF
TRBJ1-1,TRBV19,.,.,TGTGCCAGTAGGACCTACGGGGGGCTCGACACTGAAGCTTTCTTT,CASRTYGGLDTEAFF
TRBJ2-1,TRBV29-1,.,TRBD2,TGCAGCGTTGGGACTAGCGGGAGCCAGCAGTTCTTC,CSVGTSGSQQFF
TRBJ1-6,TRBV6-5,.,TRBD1,TGTGCCAGCAGTTACTCGTGGGACAGGGATTCACCCCTCCACTTT,CASSYSWDRDSPLHF
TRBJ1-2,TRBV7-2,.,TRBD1,TGTGCCAGCAGCTCAGCAGACAGGGGAGGCGGCTACACCTTC,CASSSADRGGGYTF
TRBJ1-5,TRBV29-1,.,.,TGCAGCGTTGAATTCCCAGAACATAGCAATCAGCCCCAGCATTTT,CSVEFPEHSNQPQHF
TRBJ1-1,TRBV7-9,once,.,TGTGCCAGCAGCTTACCGGTGAACACTGAAGCTTTCTTT,CASSLPVNTEAFF
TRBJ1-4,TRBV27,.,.,TGTGCCAGCAGTTTATCCTTGAACCGCCCAGGGGAAAAACTGTTTTTT,CASSLSLNRPGEKLFF
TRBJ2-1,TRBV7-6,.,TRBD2,TGTGCCAGCAGCTCCCAATTATTAGCGGGCGGGGGATTCAATGAGCAGTTCTTC,CASSSQLLAGGGFNEQFF
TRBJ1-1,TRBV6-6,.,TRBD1,TGTGCCAGCAGTCTGACAGGGTCCGCTGAAGCTTTCTTT,CASSLTGSAEAFF
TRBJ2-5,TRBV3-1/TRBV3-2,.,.,TGTGCCAGCAGCCAGGGCCCCAGTGGAGAGACCCAGTACTTC,CASSQGPSGETQYF
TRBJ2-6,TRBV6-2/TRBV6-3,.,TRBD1,TGTGCCAGCAGCTCCGGGACAGAATACTCTGGGGCCAACGTCCTGACTTTC,CASSSGTEYSGANVLTF
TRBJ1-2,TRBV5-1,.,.,TGCGCCAGCAGGGAGGACAGCTATGGCTACACCTTC,CASREDSYGYTF
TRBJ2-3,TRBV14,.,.,TGTGCCAGCAGCCCTCGGAAGACAGTGAATATCACAGATACGCAGTATTTT,CASSPRKTVNITDTQYF
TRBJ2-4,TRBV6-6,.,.,TGTGCCAGCAGTTACTCAGGGGGAAACATTCAGTACTTC,CASSYSGGNIQYF
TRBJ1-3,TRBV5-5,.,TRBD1,TGTGCCAGCAGCCAAGACAGGGGTGGAAACACCATATATTTT,CASSQDRGGNTIYF
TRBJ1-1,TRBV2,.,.,TGTGCCAGCAAACAACAGAAGAACACTGAAGCTTTCTTT,CASKQQKNTEAFF
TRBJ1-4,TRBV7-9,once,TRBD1,TGTGCCAGCAGCAAACGACAGGGGAGTGATGAAAAACTGTTTTTT,CASSKRQGSDEKLFF
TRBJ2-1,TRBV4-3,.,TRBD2,TGCGCCAGCAGCCAGGGGGCAACTAGCGGGAGTTTTGATGAGCAGTTCTTC,CASSQGATSGSFDEQFF
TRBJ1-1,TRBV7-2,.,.,TGTGCCAGCAGCTTAGTGCGGGACACTGAAGCTTTCTTT,CASSLVRDTEAFF
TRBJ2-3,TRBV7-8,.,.,TGTGCCAGCAGCCCCTCTAATACGCAGTATTTT,CASSPSNTQYF
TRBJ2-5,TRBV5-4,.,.,TGTGCCAGCAGCCCTAGCGCAAAAGAGACCCAGTACTTC,CASSPSAKETQYF
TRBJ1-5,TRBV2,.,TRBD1,TGTGCCAGCAGCATAGGGACAGGGCGTCAGCCCCAGCATTTT,CASSIGTGRQPQHF
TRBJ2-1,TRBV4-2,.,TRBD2,TGTGCCAGCAGCCAAGATAGAGGACTAGCGTTCTATGAGCAGTTCTTC,CASSQDRGLAFYEQFF
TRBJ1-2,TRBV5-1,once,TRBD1,TGCGCCAGCAGCATGCTTGTAGAGGGGGCATCTGGCTACACCTTC,CASSMLVEGASGYTF
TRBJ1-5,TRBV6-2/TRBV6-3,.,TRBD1,TGTGCCAGCAGTCCCGGACAGGGGCGATATAGCAATCAGCCCCAGCATTTT,CASSPGQGRYSNQPQHF
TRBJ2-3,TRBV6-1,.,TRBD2,TGTGCCAGCAGTGAAAGGCCTAGCGGGGGTAGCACAGATACGCAGTATTTT,CASSERPSGGSTDTQYF
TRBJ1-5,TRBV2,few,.,TGTGCCAGCAGTCAGAGGGGGTCCCAACATTTT,CASSQRGSQHF
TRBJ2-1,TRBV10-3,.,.,TGTGCCATCAGTGAGTCTCGGGGTACCAATGAGCAGTTCTTC,CAISESRGTNEQFF
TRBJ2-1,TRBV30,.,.,TGTGCCTGGGGGACCGGGAGCTCCTACAATGAGCAGTTCTTC,CAWGTGSSYNEQFF
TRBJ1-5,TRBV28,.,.,TGTGCCAGCAGGCAACAGGTTGGTAGCAATCAGCCCCAGCATTTT,CASRQQVGSNQPQHF
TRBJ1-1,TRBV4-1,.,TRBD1,TGCGCCAGCCGCCTCGGGACAGGGGAGACCCTTGAAGCTTTCTTT,CASRLGTGETLEAFF
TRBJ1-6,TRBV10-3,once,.,TGTGCCATCAGTGGCTCCACGGGGGGGGTTGATTCACCCCTCCACTTT,CAISGSTGGVDSPLHF
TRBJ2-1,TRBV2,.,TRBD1,TGTGCCAGCAGTAAATCGGGACAGGGAATTCTGGTGTGGTTCTTC,CASSKSGQGILVWFF
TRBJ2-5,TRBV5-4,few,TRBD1,TGTGCCAGCAGCTTGGGGACAGGGGGGGACACAAAAGAGACCCAGTACTTC,CASSLGTGGDTKETQYF
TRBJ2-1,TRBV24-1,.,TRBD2,TGTGCCACCAGTGAAGCCAAGCGGGGGAGCTCCTACAATGAGCAGTTCTTC,CATSEAKRGSSYNEQFF
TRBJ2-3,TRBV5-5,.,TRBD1,TGTGCCAGCAGCATCGACAGGGGCCTTGGCGCAGATACGCAGTATTTT,CASSIDRGLGADTQYF
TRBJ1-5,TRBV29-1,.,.,TGCAGCGTTGTGGAACAGGCGGGACAGCCCCAGCATTTT,CSVVEQAGQPQHF
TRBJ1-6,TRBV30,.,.,TGTGCCCGCGGGGAGGGGGATAATTCACCCCTCCACTTT,CARGEGDNSPLHF
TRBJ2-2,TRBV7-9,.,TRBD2,TGTGCCAGCAGGCAACTAGCGGCGAACACCGGGGAGCTGTTTTTT,CASRQLAANTGELFF
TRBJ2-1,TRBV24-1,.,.,TGTGCCACCAGTGACCAAAACGCGCTAGGTGAGCAGTTCTTC,CATSDQNALGEQFF
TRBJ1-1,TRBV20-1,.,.,TGCAGTGCTAGTATTATGAGGCACGCTGAAGCTTTCTTT,CSASIMRHAEAFF
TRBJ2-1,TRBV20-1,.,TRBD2,TGCAGTGCTAGTAGCGGGCATGAGCAGTTCTTC,CSASSGHEQFF
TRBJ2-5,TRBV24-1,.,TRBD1,TGTGCCACCAGTAGGACAGGCCCCCAAGAGACCCAGTACTTC,CATSRTGPQETQYF